One sample yielded the 8 T cell receptor beta chains listed below, sequenced in a study of blood T cell repertoires in COVID-19. Produced via immunoSEQ multiplex PCR; TCRdb's table is partial and in-frame only. Of approximately 450,000 clones in the sample, around 91% were seen once. The sequencing sample was made of PBMCs or T cells enriched from blood (not recorded which). The receptors shown here come from a man aged 25-45 years who had recovered from COVID-19.

The J gene is TRBJ2-3, the V gene TRBV7-3, with D possibly TRBD2 on 6 matching bases. The CDR3 is made up of 13 amino acids. Trimming took off 5 bases at V and 1 base at J, with 7 bases between the two ends. Germline-derived CDR1 and CDR2 are SGHTA and FQGTGA. As DNA, the CDR3 is TGTGCCAGCAGCCCTAGCGGCACAGATACGCAGTATTTT. It is translated as CASSPSGTDTQYF.

The chain employs TRBV27 and TRBJ2-5; TRBD1 agrees at 7 bases. The CDR3 loop spans 15 amino acids. Germline V lookup: CDR1 MNHEY, CDR2 SMNVEV (reference sequence). V gave up 1 base and J gave up 2 bases; unmatched junction bases: 4. Here the CDR3 DNA reads TGTGCCAGCAGTTTATGGGGCAGGGGGCAAGAGACCCAGTACTTC. It encodes CASSLWGRGQETQYF.

V gene TRBV6-6 combines with J gene TRBJ2-7; no reliable D call. Trimming left V 8 bases short and J 5 bases short, with 10 bases between. The germline gives CDR1 MNHNY, CDR2 SVGAGI (reference sequence). The CDR3 runs to 11 residues. The CDR3 nucleotides are TGTGCCAGCGGTGGCGGAAACGAGCAGTACTTC. Protein sequence: CASGGGNEQYF.

This clone is a singleton in its sample. The chain is built from TRBV12-3 or TRBV12-4 and TRBJ1-1; no clear D gene. V gave up 7 bases and J gave up 0 bases, with 9 bases separating them. The length of the CDR3 is 13 residues. The DNA for the CDR3 is TGTGCCAGCACCGGACTGATGAACACTGAAGCTTTCTTT. Protein: CASTGLMNTEAFF.

The V and J genes are TRBV2 and TRBJ2-2, with D perhaps TRBD2 (6 bases). The CDR3 has 14 amino acids. The ends were cut back, 7 bases at V and 0 bases at J, with 9 bases in the middle. CDR1 SNHLY and CDR2 FYNNEI come from the germline V gene. CDR3 sequence (DNA): TGTGCCAGCACGCGCGGGGCGAACACCGGGGAGCTGTTTTTT. Amino acid sequence: CASTRGANTGELFF.

The gene calls are TRBV5-6 and TRBJ1-5; maybe TRBD1 (5 bases). Trimming took 0 bases from V and 3 from J, leaving 10 bases between them. Germline assignment: CDR1 SGHDT and CDR2 YYEEEE. CDR3 length: 15 amino acids. The CDR3 sequence is CASSLESGHNQPQHF. The DNA of the CDR3 is TGTGCCAGCAGCTTGGAATCCGGACACAATCAGCCCCAGCATTTT.

CDR3 coding DNA: TGCGCCAGCAGCTTGGACAGGGAGGGTCAGTACTTC. It translates to CASSLDREGQYF. This chain connects TRBV5-1 to TRBJ2-7; D is perhaps TRBD2 (7 bases). With 0 bases removed from V and 10 bases from J, the gap between germline ends came to 11 bases. The CDR3 is 12 amino acids. Germline CDR1 SGHRS, CDR2 YFSETQ.

This clone was detected once. V is TRBV4-2 and J is TRBJ2-7; 11 nucleotides align to TRBD2. Losses at the gene ends were 4 bases for V and 2 bases for J; bases not matched to a gene: 10. CDR3 length: 17 amino acids. Germline V gene lookup returns CDR1 LGHNA and CDR2 YNFKEQ. The CDR3 DNA reads TGTGCCAGCAGCCCCACCCTAGCGGGAGGCGGGACCTACGAGCAGTACTTC. As protein: CASSPTLAGGGTYEQYF.